The 16 T cell receptor beta chains in this list originate from one sample, sequenced in a study of cytomegalovirus exposure and HLA in healthy donors. Primers: 60 Vbeta forward and 13 Jbeta reverse. Using immunoSEQ multiplex PCR, the repertoire was profiled, and TCRdb retains in-frame clones only, with some absent. The sample lists hundreds of thousands of clones; about 80% were seen once. What was sequenced was PBMCs. The receptors were gathered from a woman in her thirties or forties in good health and CMV-seronegative.

J is TRBJ2-3 and V is TRBV6-6; 8 bases line up with TRBD1. Germline values: CDR1 MNHNY, CDR2 SVGAGI (reference sequence). V lost 7 bases, J lost 5 bases, and 5 bases stayed unmatched. The CDR3 totals 13 residues. CDR3 sequence (DNA): TGTGCCAGCACAGGACAGGGAAAAGATACGCAGTATTTT. Its protein product is CASTGQGKDTQYF.

In this sample, this clone turned up once. The chain recombines TRBV9 with TRBJ2-4; 9 bases map to TRBD1. Germline-derived CDR1 and CDR2 are SGDLS and YYNGEE. V lost 0 bases to trimming and J lost 8 bases; unmatched junction nucleotides: 12. This CDR3 region has 17 residues. The CDR3 DNA reads TGTGCCAGCAGCGTAGAAGCATGGGGACAGGGTACTGACATTCAGTACTTC. It is translated as CASSVEAWGQGTDIQYF.

J is TRBJ1-1 and V is TRBV30; tentative D call: TRBD1 (6 bases). V was cut by 1 base and J by 0 bases, with 9 bases left in between. This CDR3 spans 14 amino acids. Germline V lookup: CDR1 GTSNPN, CDR2 SVGIG (reference sequence). The CDR3 is CAWSGDILNTEAFF. The CDR3 region has the DNA TGTGCCTGGAGTGGGGACATTTTGAACACTGAAGCTTTCTTT.

V is TRBV11-2 and J is TRBJ2-3; maybe TRBD2 (7 bases). The CDR3 sequence is 15 residues long. Trimming removed 2 bases from V and 2 bases from J, with 11 bases in between. Germline CDR1 is SGHAT and CDR2 is FQNNGV. The CDR3 bases are TGTGCCAGCAGCTTATGGGGGGGGCTCACAGATACGCAGTATTTT. It yields the protein CASSLWGGLTDTQYF.

The chain is built from TRBV30 and TRBJ2-1, with D perhaps TRBD2 (6 bases). CDR1 and CDR2 from the germline V gene are GTSNPN and SVGIG (reference sequence). This CDR3 is 16 amino acids long. V gave up 7 bases and J gave up 5 bases, with 24 bases separating them. This CDR3 is CAFRRGSVNFNNEQFF. As DNA, the CDR3 is TGTGCCTTTCGGCGGGGTTCAGTCAATTTTAACAATGAGCAGTTCTTC.

This sequence joins TRBV12-5 and TRBJ2-7, with 8 nucleotides matching TRBD1. Germline V gene sequence: CDR1 LGHNT, CDR2 FRNRAP. Germline trimming cut 7 bases from V and 4 bases from J; bases unmatched to any gene: 6. CDR3 length equals 13 residues. CDR3 residues: CASVGTGAYEQYF. CDR3 in DNA: TGTGCTAGTGTGGGGACAGGAGCATACGAGCAGTACTTC.

With respect to this clone: Since no conserved phenylalanine or tryptophan closes the CDR3, a read error is the likely cause. Because the CDR3's place on the DNA is in doubt, the DNA is left out and the CDR3 is given as listed by TCRdb. The V gene is TRBV15, the J gene TRBJ1-1; TRBD1 is the table's D call and was not checked against the DNA. CDR1 is LNHNV, CDR2 YYDKDF, per germline (reference sequence). From its first to its last residue, the CDR3 has 10 amino acids. CDR3 protein: CATSSPSLTT.

The rearrangement uses TRBV6-5 and TRBJ1-5, with D possibly TRBD1 on 5 matching bases. The CDR3 has 16 amino acids. V lost 1 base and J 15 bases, leaving 25 bases between the germline ends. Germline CDR1 MNHEY, CDR2 SVGAGI. CDR3: CASSYCVTVPGTSRHF. The DNA of the CDR3 is TGTGCCAGCAGTTACTGCGTGACAGTCCCGGGTACTTCGCGGCATTTT.

The J gene is TRBJ1-1, the V gene TRBV21-1. TRBV21-1 is recorded as a pseudogene. CDR3 size: 14 residues. The DNA for the CDR3 is TGTGCCAGCACCCAGACCCACGAGGACACTGAAGCTTTCTTT. Its translation: CASTQTHEDTEAFF.

This clone was counted only a few times. V gene TRBV7-9 combines with J gene TRBJ1-3; D remains ambiguous. There are 16 residues in the CDR3. Looked up from germline, CDR1 is SEHNR and CDR2 is FQNEAQ (reference sequence). Trimming took 6 bases from V and 0 from J, leaving 15 bases between them. The CDR3 region is CASSLVEDHSGNTIYF. CDR3 sequence (DNA): TGTGCCAGCAGTCTCGTGGAGGACCACTCTGGAAACACCATATATTTT.

The V and J genes are TRBV5-4 and TRBJ2-7; unclear D gene. V lost 1 base and J 3 bases, leaving 5 bases between the germline ends. The CDR3 contains 12 residues. Germline CDR1 reads SGHNT; CDR2 reads YYREEE (reference sequence). The CDR3 region has the DNA TGTGCCAGCAGCTTGAACAGCTACGAGCAGTACTTC. It encodes CASSLNSYEQYF. The full variable domain, with the rest looked up from reference TRBV5-4 and TRBJ2-7, is ETGVTQSPTHLIKTRGQQVTLRCSSQSGHNTVSWYQQALGQGPQFIFQYYREEENGRGNFPPRFSGLQFPNYSSELNVNALELDDSALYLCASSLNSYEQYFGPGTRLTVT.

V gene TRBV4-2 combines with J gene TRBJ1-6; TRBD1 aligns across 7 bases. V was pared by 1 base and J by 9 bases, with 6 bases of the junction left unmatched. This CDR3 comprises 15 residues. The germline V gene has CDR1 LGHNA and CDR2 YNFKEQ. CDR3 nucleotides: TGTGCCAGCAGCCAAGTAAACAGGGGCGCTTCACCCCTCCACTTT. This encodes CASSQVNRGASPLHF.

The V call is TRBV6-5, the J call TRBJ1-1; unclear D gene. V lost 8 bases and J lost 1, with 14 bases in between. Germline CDR1 reads MNHEY; CDR2 reads SVGAGI. This CDR3 comprises 14 residues. The CDR3 DNA reads TGTGCCAGCGGGATGGAGGGAAGGAACACTGAAGCTTTCTTT. Protein: CASGMEGRNTEAFF.

This chain uses TRBV10-2 with TRBJ1-1; D is unresolved. Germline values: CDR1 WSHSY, CDR2 SAAADI. CDR3 length: 15 amino acids. The V gene lost 3 bases and the J gene lost 0 bases, with 11 bases spanning the gap. Here the CDR3 DNA reads TGCGCCAGCAGTGACCAGGTGACAATGAACACTGAAGCTTTCTTT. It yields the protein CASSDQVTMNTEAFF.

Written as DNA, the CDR3 is TGTGCCAGCACACTAGCGGGGGCGGTTGGGGAGCAGTTCTTC. Protein: CASTLAGAVGEQFF. The chain joins TRBV5-6 to TRBJ2-1, with 11 bases fitting TRBD2. V lost 6 bases, J lost 10 bases, and 9 bases stayed unmatched. The V gene's germline CDR1 is SGHDT and CDR2 YYEEEE. CDR3 length: 14 amino acids. The full variable domain, in which reference TRBV5-6 and TRBJ2-1 provide the parts outside the CDR3, is DAGVTQSPTHLIKTRGQQVTLRCSPKSGHDTVSWYQQALGQGPQFIFQYYEEEERQRGNFPDRFSGHQFPNYSSELNVNALLLGDSALYLCASTLAGAVGEQFFGPGTRLTVL.

This clone was recorded once. This rearrangement joins TRBV5-1 to TRBJ2-3; 8 bases map to TRBD1. This CDR3 spans 14 amino acids. V lost 4 bases, J lost 8 bases, and 9 bases stayed unmatched. Germline lookup yields CDR1 SGHRS and CDR2 YFSETQ. The CDR3 DNA sequence: TGCGCCAGCAGCCAGGACAGGGTAGGAGGTACGCAGTATTTT. Its protein product is CASSQDRVGGTQYF. Full variable domain (missing parts from reference TRBV5-1 and TRBJ2-3): KAGVTQTPRYLIKTRGQQVTLSCSPISGHRSVSWYQQTPGQGLQFLFEYFSETQRNKGNFPGRFSGRQFSNSRSEMNVSTLELGDSALYLCASSQDRVGGTQYFGPGTRLTVL.